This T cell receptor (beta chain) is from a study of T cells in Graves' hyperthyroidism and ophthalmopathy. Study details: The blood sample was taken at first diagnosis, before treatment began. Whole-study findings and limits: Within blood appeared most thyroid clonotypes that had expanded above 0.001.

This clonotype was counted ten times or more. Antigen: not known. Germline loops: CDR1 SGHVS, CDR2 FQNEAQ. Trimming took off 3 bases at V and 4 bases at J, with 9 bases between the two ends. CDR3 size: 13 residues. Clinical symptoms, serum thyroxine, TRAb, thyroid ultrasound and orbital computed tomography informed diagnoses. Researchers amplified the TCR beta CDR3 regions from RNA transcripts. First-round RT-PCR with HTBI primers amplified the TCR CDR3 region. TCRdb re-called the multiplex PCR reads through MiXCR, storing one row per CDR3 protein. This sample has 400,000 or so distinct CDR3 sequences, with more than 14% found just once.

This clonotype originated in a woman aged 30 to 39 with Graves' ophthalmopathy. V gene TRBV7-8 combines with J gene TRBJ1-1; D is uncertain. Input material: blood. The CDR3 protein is CASSFGVITEAFF. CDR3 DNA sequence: TGTGCCAGCAGCTTTGGGGTGATCACTGAAGCTTTCTTT.